This TCR beta chain originates from a study of blood T cell repertoires in COVID-19. Authors' analysis steps: Reference gene primer amplification in the assay estimated nucleated cell counts. Assay: immunoSEQ multiplex PCR; the TCRdb copy retains only in-frame clones and omits some. The DNA gave D and trimming, while V, J and clone size come from that table. In the table there are about 160,000 clones, around 84% of which are singletons. Sequencing was carried out using peripheral blood. The clonotype was recovered from an older woman with COVID-19, enrolled during active disease.

In DNA form, the CDR3 reads TGTGCCAGCAGCCGAGACAGGGGACGGTATGGCTACACCTTC. This sequence encodes CASSRDRGRYGYTF. The chain has TRBV7-3 and TRBJ1-2; TRBD1 matches at 8 bases. The CDR3 runs to 14 residues. Trimming took 5 bases from V and 5 from J; bases not matched to a gene: 7. Germline CDR1 reads SGHTA; CDR2 reads FQGTGA.